The clone carrying this TCR beta chain was found a few times. The source of the sample is a study of blood T cell repertoires in COVID-19. The authors' processing: Counts of nucleated cells, estimated from reference gene primer amplification, were obtained. Libraries were prepared by immunoSEQ multiplex PCR; TCRdb keeps only in-frame clonotypes and omits some of them. From that table come the V and J calls and clone size; the DNA was used to work out D and trimming. The table records 65,000 to 100,000 clones, roughly nine tenths of them present only once. Germline CDR1 is SGHRS and CDR2 is YFSETQ. V was clipped by 7 bases and J by 1 base; unmatched bases: 6. This CDR3 has 16 residues.

The rearrangement links TRBV5-1 to TRBJ2-2; 11 nucleotides align to TRBD2. The source is a man aged 50-60 years with acute or convalescent COVID-19. Sequencing used peripheral blood. CDR3 residues: CASRPLAGVNTGELFF. The CDR3 DNA sequence: TGCGCCAGCCGACCACTAGCGGGGGTGAACACCGGGGAGCTGTTTTTT.